This TCR beta chain derives from a study of blood T cells in healthy people across ages. The count of this clonotype is one. Its matching antigen is unknown. Primed by a sample-barcoded 5' primer and a J-beta primer mix, a second PCR proceeded for 7 to 11 cycles. TCRdb reprocessed the 5' RACE reads via MiXCR and lists one record per CDR3 protein. The sample lists approximately 830,000 distinct CDR3 sequences; about 59% were seen once. Study results and caveats: Samples with more naive T cells showed higher observed beta diversity.

V dropped 2 bases and J dropped 8; count of bases not matched to a gene: 9. This CDR3 spans 15 amino acids. The germline V gene has CDR1 SGHTA and CDR2 FQGNSA. This chain uses TRBV7-2 with TRBJ2-1; 7 nucleotides agree with TRBD2. Material: blood. The TCR originated in a man aged 25 to 40 in good health. Here the CDR3 reads CASSLLGGEVYEQFF. CDR3 sequence (DNA): TGTGCCAGCAGCTTATTGGGGGGGGAGGTTTATGAGCAGTTCTTC.